This T cell receptor beta chain was retrieved from a study of OX40 agonist ivuxolimab in advanced cancers. Across the study: Males comprised around 78% of the group, whose mean age was approximately 62 years (range 23 to 79). Points from the study as a whole: There were also nonresponders showing low normalized T-cell clonal expansion.

Systemic immunosuppression or autoimmune disease history was grounds to exclude patients. The CDR3 consists of 14 residues. Looked up from germline, CDR1 is SEHNR and CDR2 is FQNEAQ (reference sequence). V lost 5 bases and J 10 bases, leaving 20 bases between the germline ends. The count of this clone is one. Its antigen is unidentified. Here immunoSEQ multiplex PCR was the method, and the copy in TCRdb shows in-frame clones only, minus some. The sample gives more than 60,000 clones, roughly nine tenths of which show up once; 13% to 15% is in the top ten. This TCR came from an adult with an advanced solid tumor such as melanoma, head and neck, liver or kidney cancer. The sequencing here drew on CD4+ or CD8+ T cells sorted from blood, taken in a trial of the OX40 agonist ivuxolimab. The J gene is TRBJ1-1, the V gene TRBV7-9; possible D gene TRBD1, 5 bases. CDR3 DNA sequence: TGTGCCAGCAGCGCCGAGGGACCGCGGTATGGAGCTTTCTTT. Its translation: CASSAEGPRYGAFF.